Shown below are 16 T cell receptor beta chains from a single sample sequenced in a study of blood T cell repertoires in COVID-19. Here immunoSEQ multiplex PCR was the method, and the copy in TCRdb shows in-frame clones only, minus some. The sample records around 16,000 clones, about 88% being singletons. The specimen sequenced was peripheral blood. These receptors all come from a man in his fifties or sixties with acute or convalescent COVID-19.

In its sample, this clone was seen a few times. This chain connects TRBV12-2 to TRBJ2-7; no check of the table's D call, TRBD2, against the DNA was made. TRBV12-2 is a recognized pseudogene. CDR3 size: 14 residues. CDR3 bases: TGTGCAAGTCGCTTAGTGGTAGAAAACTACGAGCAGTACTTC. Amino acids: CASRLVVENYEQYF.

The rearrangement links TRBV28 to TRBJ1-5; the D gene is possibly TRBD1 (5 bases). This CDR3 contains 14 residues. V was cut by 2 bases and J by 5 bases, with 10 bases left in between. CDR1 and CDR2 (germline): MDHEN, SYDVKM. CDR3 in DNA: TGTGCCAGCAGTTTACCAGGGCTCGATCAGCCCCAGCATTTT. Encoded protein: CASSLPGLDQPQHF.

The chain joins TRBV15 to TRBJ1-1; tentative D call: TRBD1 (6 bases). The CDR3 loop spans 15 amino acids. Germline V CDR1 and CDR2: LNHNV, YYDKDF (reference sequence). Between the trimmed V and J ends, which lost 0 bases and 1 base, there was a span of 9 bases. CDR3: CATSRDRGGNTEAFF. The DNA of the CDR3 is TGTGCCACCAGCAGAGATCGAGGGGGGAACACTGAAGCTTTCTTT.

The V gene is TRBV19, the J gene TRBJ1-5; TRBD1 aligns across 7 bases. J lost 0 bases, V lost 5 bases, and 13 bases had no gene match. CDR1 is LNHDA and CDR2 is SQIVND in the germline V gene (reference sequence). The CDR3 spans 18 residues. The CDR3 DNA reads as TGTGCCAGTAGTTCCTCCGGGACAGTGCTCTATAGCAATCAGCCCCAGCATTTT. Encoded protein: CASSSSGTVLYSNQPQHF.

This clone was seen only a few times. V usage is TRBV11-2 and J usage is TRBJ2-3; D uncertain. Trimming took off 0 bases at V and 4 bases at J, with 5 bases between the two ends. The CDR3 contains 13 residues. Germline CDR1 and CDR2: SGHAT and FQNNGV. CDR3 sequence reads: CASSLEQPDTQYF. CDR3 sequence (DNA): TGTGCCAGCAGCTTAGAACAACCAGATACGCAGTATTTT. The full variable domain, completed using reference TRBV11-2 and TRBJ2-3, is EAGVAQSPRYKIIEKRQSVAFWCNPISGHATLYWYQQILGQGPKLLIQFQNNGVVDDSQLPKDRFSAERLKGVDSTLKIQPAKLEDSAVYLCASSLEQPDTQYFGPGTRLTVL.

J is TRBJ2-1 and V is TRBV5-8, with 14 bases lining up with TRBD2. The V gene end was trimmed by 4 bases and the J gene end by 4 bases; junction bases not matched to a gene: 13. Germline loops: CDR1 SGHTS, CDR2 YDEGEE. This CDR3 region has 19 residues. The CDR3 reads CASSKGTGTSGSFYNEQFF. CDR3 coding DNA: TGTGCCAGCAGCAAAGGGACAGGGACTAGCGGGAGTTTTTACAATGAGCAGTTCTTC.

The rearrangement uses TRBV5-1 and TRBJ1-3, with D unclear. There are 14 residues in the CDR3. V shed 0 bases and J shed 4 bases, with 8 bases lying between them. Germline V gene lookup returns CDR1 SGHRS and CDR2 YFSETQ. The DNA of the CDR3 is TGCGCCAGCAGCTTGGATGGGCTCGGAAACACCATATATTTT. Amino acids: CASSLDGLGNTIYF.

The rearrangement links TRBV6-1 to TRBJ2-7; 8 bases are a match to TRBD1. The CDR3 covers 17 residues. Germline loops: CDR1 MNHNS, CDR2 SASEGT. Trimming cost V 4 bases and J 6 bases; bases outside gene matches: 17. The CDR3 here is CASSALRQGRRLGEQYF. The CDR3 region has the DNA TGTGCCAGCAGTGCACTACGACAGGGGCGCAGGTTAGGCGAGCAGTACTTC.

The chain links TRBV19 to TRBJ2-5; 11 bases are a match to TRBD2. The germline V gene encodes CDR1 LNHDA and CDR2 SQIVND (reference sequence). V lost 5 bases, J lost 7 bases, and 3 bases stayed unmatched. There are 13 residues in the CDR3. CDR3 DNA: TGTGCCAGTAGTGCTAGCGGGGGGTGGACCCAGTACTTC. Translated: CASSASGGWTQYF.

The chain couples TRBV4-1 to TRBJ1-5; 10 nucleotides match TRBD1. The CDR3 covers 15 residues. Germline-derived CDR1 and CDR2 are MGHRA and YSYEKL. The ends lost 1 base at V and 5 bases at J; junction bases unmatched: 2. The CDR3 DNA reads as TGCGCCAGCAGCCAAGCGGACAGGGGGGATCAGCCCCAGCATTTT. It encodes CASSQADRGDQPQHF.

The chain couples TRBV7-3 to TRBJ2-1, with TRBD2 matching 9 bases. The V segment lost 4 bases and the J segment 3 bases; nucleotides outside the gene matches: 4. The CDR3 loop spans 15 amino acids. Germline assignment: CDR1 SGHTA and CDR2 FQGTGA. The CDR3 DNA reads TGTGCCAGCAGCTCGACTAGCGGCAACTACAATGAGCAGTTCTTC. Translated: CASSSTSGNYNEQFF.

In its sample, this clone ranks as large. The chain links TRBV3-1 (or the pseudogene TRBV3-2) to TRBJ1-2, with D maybe TRBD1 (5 bases). CDR3 length: 15 residues. The germline V gene encodes CDR1 LGHDT and CDR2 YNNKEL (reference sequence). V was cut by 5 bases and J by 8 bases, with 21 bases left in between. CDR3 DNA: TGTGCCAGCAGCGCCCTGGGGGGGTCCTCTGAGGGCTACACCTTC. Protein product: CASSALGGSSEGYTF.

This rearrangement joins TRBV5-4 to TRBJ2-7; 7 positions match TRBD1. Germline loops: CDR1 SGHNT, CDR2 YYREEE (reference sequence). V shed 4 bases, J shed 10 bases, and the junction held 11 bases outside the gene matches. The CDR3 totals 13 residues. The CDR3 region is CASSRQGGPDQYF. CDR3 in DNA: TGTGCCAGCAGCCGCCAAGGGGGCCCGGATCAGTACTTC.

The chain has TRBV18 and TRBJ1-2, with 10 nucleotides matching TRBD1. V was pared by 1 base and J by 6 bases, with 11 bases of the junction left unmatched. The CDR3 consists of 17 residues. Germline V CDR1 and CDR2: KGHSH, LQKENI. For the CDR3, the DNA is TGTGCCAGCTCACCACGACAGGGCGAGACAGGGGGCGATGGCTACACCTTC. Protein sequence: CASSPRQGETGGDGYTF.

The chain carries TRBV28 and TRBJ2-1; a weak D match, TRBD2 (6 bases). The V end was cut by 4 bases, the J end by 10 bases, with 11 bases between. Germline CDR1 is MDHEN and CDR2 is SYDVKM. The CDR3 contains 12 residues. Written as DNA, the CDR3 is TGTGCCAGCAGTTCCACAGGAGGGGAGCAGTTCTTC. Residues: CASSSTGGEQFF.

The chain is built from TRBV7-3 and TRBJ1-1; no firm D call. The CDR3 has 13 amino acids. V was cut by 4 bases and J by 4 bases, with 10 bases left in between. The V gene's germline CDR1 is SGHTA and CDR2 FQGTGA. The CDR3 protein is CASSYPRSTEAFF. The CDR3 nucleotides are TGTGCCAGCAGCTACCCTCGGAGCACTGAAGCTTTCTTT.